This T cell receptor (beta chain) was sequenced for a study of blood T cell repertoires in COVID-19. Study details: Samples representing acute and convalescent COVID-19 were sourced from the United States, Italy and Spain. Nucleic acid was either cDNA or gDNA, and it came from T cells, B-cell-depleted T cells, or PBMCs.

Notes on this clone: Additional DNA sequences in this sample encode the identical CDR3.

Original data processing: Counts of nucleated cells, estimated from reference gene primer amplification, were obtained. Clones were read by immunoSEQ multiplex PCR, and TCRdb kept only the in-frame ones, dropping some. V and J calls and clone size are given by that table; D and trimming were obtained from the DNA. Among fewer than 100,000 clones listed, 88% were seen once. Sequencing was carried out using peripheral blood. The source is a human donor in a cohort sampled during active COVID-19.

As DNA, the CDR3 is TGTGCCAGCCGGGGGGCTAGCACAGATACGCAGTATTTT. Amino acid sequence: CASRGASTDTQYF. The chain is built from TRBV2 and TRBJ2-3; D possibly corresponds to TRBD2 (7 bases). Per germline, CDR1 SNHLY and CDR2 FYNNEI. Trimming cost V 8 bases and J 0 bases, with 9 bases left between them. The CDR3 covers 13 residues.